These 20 T cell receptor beta chains were sequenced from one sample in a study of blood T cell repertoires in COVID-19. Repertoires were generated with immunoSEQ multiplex PCR, while TCRdb's copy carries only in-frame clones and drops some. The table has over 85,000 clones, roughly nine tenths seen once; the top ten hold approximately 5%. The sequenced sample was peripheral blood. The receptors derive from a human donor in a cohort sampled during active COVID-19.

V gene TRBV5-4 combines with J gene TRBJ1-1; D might be TRBD1 (5 bases). The CDR3 is made up of 14 amino acids. Per germline, CDR1 SGHNT and CDR2 YYREEE (reference sequence). V was shortened by 2 bases and J by 0 bases, with 8 bases between the two germline ends. CDR3 bases: TGTGCCAGCAGCTTTCCGACAGTGAACACTGAAGCTTTCTTT. Amino acid sequence: CASSFPTVNTEAFF.

The chain carries TRBV7-3 and TRBJ2-1, with 9 bases aligning to TRBD2. Germline CDR1 and CDR2: SGHTA and FQGTGA. The CDR3 is 16 amino acids. Losses at the gene ends were 2 bases for V and 3 bases for J; bases not matched to a gene: 5. The DNA of the CDR3 is TGTGCCAGCAGCTTAGGACCAGCGGGGGGCTACAATGAGCAGTTCTTC. Its protein product is CASSLGPAGGYNEQFF. The variable domain in full, with the rest retrieved from reference TRBV7-3 and TRBJ2-1, is GAGVSQTPSNKVTEKGKYVELRCDPISGHTALYWYRQSLGQGPEFLIYFQGTGAADDSGLPNDRFFAVRPEGSVSTLKIQRTERGDSAVYLCASSLGPAGGYNEQFFGPGTRLTVL.

The V call is TRBV5-1, the J call TRBJ2-2, with TRBD2 as a possible D gene (5 bases). The V end was cut by 0 bases, the J end by 2 bases, with 11 bases between. Germline assignment: CDR1 SGHRS and CDR2 YFSETQ. This CDR3 comprises 16 residues. The CDR3 is CASSLDSGTNTGELFF. CDR3 in DNA: TGCGCCAGCAGCTTGGACAGCGGTACAAACACCGGGGAGCTGTTTTTT. The full variable domain, with the rest looked up from reference TRBV5-1 and TRBJ2-2, is KAGVTQTPRYLIKTRGQQVTLSCSPISGHRSVSWYQQTPGQGLQFLFEYFSETQRNKGNFPGRFSGRQFSNSRSEMNVSTLELGDSALYLCASSLDSGTNTGELFFGEGSRLTVL.

Only a few counts were recorded for this clone. The chain couples TRBV4-1 to TRBJ1-2, with D tentatively TRBD1 (6 bases). V was cut by 5 bases and J by 6 bases, with 19 bases left in between. The CDR3 is made up of 15 amino acids. The V gene's germline CDR1 is MGHRA and CDR2 YSYEKL. The CDR3 nucleotides are TGCGCCAGCAGCACCCAGACGGGGGGCGCCGATGGCTACACCTTC. It codes for CASSTQTGGADGYTF.

CDR3 in amino acids: CASSILTGGLEKLFF. CDR3 nucleotides: TGTGCCAGCAGCATCCTGACAGGGGGGCTCGAAAAACTGTTTTTT. The rearrangement joins TRBV7-6 to TRBJ1-4, with 9 bases identical to TRBD1. The ends lost 5 bases at V and 8 bases at J; junction bases unmatched: 9. The germline CDR1 and CDR2 sequences are SGHVS and FNYEAQ. The CDR3 consists of 15 residues.

The chain joins TRBV4-1 to TRBJ1-3; no clear D. The CDR3 has 15 residues. V gave up 6 bases and J gave up 3 bases, with 15 bases separating them. Per the germline V gene, CDR1 is MGHRA and CDR2 is YSYEKL. CDR3 DNA: TGCGCCAGCAGTCTTGATGGAGGATTTGGAAACACCATATATTTT. It yields the protein CASSLDGGFGNTIYF.

CDR3 sequence (DNA): TGTGCCAGCAGCGACGGGGACTGGAAGAACACTGAAGCTTTCTTT. Encoded protein: CASSDGDWKNTEAFF. The rearrangement links TRBV5-6 to TRBJ1-1; D possibly corresponds to TRBD1 (5 bases). CDR1 is SGHDT, CDR2 YYEEEE, per germline. The CDR3 covers 15 residues. With 4 bases removed from V and 1 base from J, the gap between germline ends came to 14 bases.

This chain links TRBV3-1 (or the pseudogene TRBV3-2) with TRBJ1-1; tentatively, D is TRBD1 (5 bases). Deletions cut 4 bases from V and 2 bases from J, with 8 bases between. This CDR3 region has 13 residues. CDR1 and CDR2 from the germline V gene are LGHDT and YNNKEL (reference sequence). The CDR3: CASSRDSNTEAFF. The DNA of the CDR3 is TGTGCCAGCAGCCGAGACAGTAACACTGAAGCTTTCTTT.

The chain carries TRBV12-3 or TRBV12-4 and TRBJ1-5, with D unresolved. CDR3 length: 13 amino acids. Trimming took off 5 bases at V and 4 bases at J, with 9 bases between the two ends. The CDR3 DNA sequence: TGTGCCAGCAGTAAAACAAGTAATCAGCCCCAGCATTTT. It translates to CASSKTSNQPQHF.

Details on this clone: Other DNA sequences from this sample encode an identical CDR3 as well. The chain joins TRBV18 to TRBJ1-1; 7 bases are shared with TRBD1. The germline V gene has CDR1 KGHSH and CDR2 LQKENI. Germline trimming cut 3 bases from V and 3 bases from J; bases unmatched to any gene: 10. The CDR3 is made up of 16 amino acids. CDR3 amino acids: CASSPRTGGRDTEAFF. The CDR3 nucleotides read TGTGCCAGCTCACCGAGGACAGGCGGAAGAGACACTGAAGCTTTCTTT.

This clone was found once. The V gene is TRBV2, the J gene TRBJ2-7, with unresolved D. CDR1 SNHLY and CDR2 FYNNEI come from the germline V gene. V shed 8 bases and J shed 7 bases, with 12 bases lying between them. The CDR3 covers 11 residues. CDR3 in amino acids: CASELAEEQYF. In DNA form, the CDR3 reads TGTGCCAGCGAATTGGCAGAAGAGCAGTACTTC. Full variable domain (outside the CDR3, taken from reference TRBV2 and TRBJ2-7): EPEVTQTPSHQVTQMGQEVILRCVPISNHLYFYWYRQILGQKVEFLVSFYNNEISEKSEIFDDQFSVERPDGSNFTLKIRSTKLEDSAMYFCASELAEEQYFGPGTRLTVT.

This chain connects TRBV5-1 to TRBJ2-2; maybe TRBD1 (7 bases). Germline CDR1 and CDR2: SGHRS and YFSETQ. The CDR3 extends over 15 amino acids. The V and J ends lost 2 bases and 10 bases respectively, with 18 bases between them. DNA for the CDR3: TGCGCCAGCAGCTTCTGGAGGGGGACAGCCGAGGAGCTGTTTTTT. Encoded protein: CASSFWRGTAEELFF. Together with reference TRBV5-1 and TRBJ2-2, the CDR3 gives the full variable domain: KAGVTQTPRYLIKTRGQQVTLSCSPISGHRSVSWYQQTPGQGLQFLFEYFSETQRNKGNFPGRFSGRQFSNSRSEMNVSTLELGDSALYLCASSFWRGTAEELFFGEGSRLTVL.

This clone was seen once. The J gene is TRBJ1-4, the V gene TRBV25-1; unclear D gene. This CDR3 region has 16 residues. V lost 3 bases and J lost 3, with 14 bases in between. The germline V gene has CDR1 MGHDK and CDR2 SYGVNS. The CDR3 spells CASSDGVERPNEKLFF. CDR3 DNA: TGTGCCAGCAGTGACGGGGTCGAACGCCCTAATGAAAAACTGTTTTTT.

The genes are TRBV9 and TRBJ2-7; no clear D. The CDR3 is 12 residues long. The germline gives CDR1 SGDLS, CDR2 YYNGEE. V was trimmed by 3 bases and J by 1 base, leaving 5 bases between them. CDR3 nucleotides: TGTGCCAGCAGCGGGCCGTCCTACGAGCAGTACTTC. This encodes CASSGPSYEQYF.

This chain links TRBV12-3 or TRBV12-4 with TRBJ1-2; 7 bases fit TRBD1. The CDR3 spans 12 residues. V was clipped by 5 bases and J by 4 bases; unmatched bases: 1. CDR3 amino acids: CASSRDSYGYTF. In nucleotides, the CDR3 is TGTGCCAGCAGTAGGGACAGCTATGGCTACACCTTC.

The chain recombines TRBV15 with TRBJ1-6, with D uncertain. This CDR3 is built from 14 residues. Trimming removed 4 bases at V and 5 bases at J, with 9 bases between. CDR1 and CDR2 from the germline V gene are LNHNV and YYDKDF (reference sequence). The CDR3 DNA sequence: TGTGCCACCAGCAATGGCCTTAATAATTCACCCCTCCACTTT. This gives the protein CATSNGLNNSPLHF.

The V and J genes are TRBV6-5 and TRBJ2-7; the match to TRBD2 covers 10 bases. The junction had 1 base not matched to a gene; V was cut back by 2 bases and J by 3 bases. In germline, CDR1 is MNHEY, CDR2 SVGAGI. The CDR3 runs to 14 residues. The CDR3 region is CASSYQRGGYEQYF. For the CDR3, the DNA is TGTGCCAGCAGTTACCAGCGGGGGGGCTACGAGCAGTACTTC.

This rearrangement joins TRBV5-4 to TRBJ1-1; no definite D call. The CDR3 runs 11 residues. Trimming took 8 bases from V and 3 from J, leaving 8 bases between them. Germline CDR1 and CDR2: SGHNT and YYREEE (reference sequence). The CDR3 loop is CASKQDTEAFF. CDR3 DNA: TGTGCCAGTAAGCAGGACACTGAAGCTTTCTTT. Full variable domain (missing parts from reference TRBV5-4 and TRBJ1-1): ETGVTQSPTHLIKTRGQQVTLRCSSQSGHNTVSWYQQALGQGPQFIFQYYREEENGRGNFPPRFSGLQFPNYSSELNVNALELDDSALYLCASKQDTEAFFGQGTRLTVV.

V gene TRBV4-1 combines with J gene TRBJ2-3; TRBD2 agrees at 10 bases. CDR1 is MGHRA, CDR2 YSYEKL, per germline. The V and J ends lost 4 bases and 5 bases, in that order; junction bases with no gene match: 12. CDR3 length: 17 amino acids. CDR3 in DNA: TGCGCCAGCAGCCCAACTCGCCAGCGGGGGGGCCAAGATACGCAGTATTTT. This encodes CASSPTRQRGGQDTQYF.

This chain uses TRBV15 with TRBJ2-5; possibly TRBD1 for D (5 bases). Trimming cost V 3 bases and J 2 bases, with 7 bases left between them. The length of the CDR3 is 13 residues. CDR1 and CDR2 (germline): LNHNV, YYDKDF (reference sequence). The CDR3 region has the DNA TGTGCCACCAGCAGGGACATTCAAGAGACCCAGTACTTC. Protein sequence: CATSRDIQETQYF.